This T cell receptor beta chain is from a study of identical twins. Broader study findings: Modelling approaches yielded underestimates of out-of-frame TCR alpha sharing between monozygotic twins. Cross-sectional statistics underpinned the conclusions; the same donors were not followed.

This clonotype was picked up many times. What it binds is not known. MiXCR, applied by TCRdb to the 5' RACE reads, yields one record per CDR3 protein. The sample contains 350,000 to 600,000 distinct CDR3 sequences, 13% to 15% of which appear only once. CDR1 and CDR2 from the germline V gene are SQVTM and ANQGSEA. V was pared by 7 bases and J by 6 bases, with 7 bases between. There are 10 residues in the CDR3. This sample also belongs to another study, concerning yellow fever vaccine responses in identical twins. That paper notes: Reported findings indicate that twins' vaccine T cell responses seemed partially convergent, partially personalized.

V is TRBV29-1 and J is TRBJ2-1; a possible D gene is TRBD2 (6 bases). This sequence was found in a woman aged 18-29 years in good health. Sequencing was carried out using CD4+ T cells sorted from blood. Written as DNA, the CDR3 is TGCAGCGCCGGGGGCAATGAGCAGTTCTTC. As protein: CSAGGNEQFF.